This T cell receptor (beta chain) emerged from a study of T cell repertoires in cytomegalovirus infection. As for the study in general: Researchers turned to recently identified HLA-C-restricted CMV epitopes as well as well-studied HLA-B-restricted ones. Indicated by public TCR beta signatures were CMV infection and matching HLA type.

TCRdb reprocessed the reads via MiXCR and lists one record per CDR3 protein. The sample contains roughly 990,000 distinct CDR3 sequences, around a third of which appear only once. This clonotype was counted between two and nine times. As yet, its antigen is unknown. The CDR3 is made up of 14 amino acids. Germline CDR1 reads SGHVS; CDR2 reads FNYEAQ. Trimming cost V 4 bases and J 6 bases, with 13 bases left between them. The sequence was collected from a human donor in good health (CMV status not recorded). Some clones in this sample may be carry-over from other donors' samples. The sequencing used cultured CD8+ T cells from PBMCs, collected from culture after CMV antigen stimulation. The genes are TRBV7-6 and TRBJ2-1; D remains unclear. CDR3 in DNA: TGTGCCAGCAGCTCCAGGCGCTTGGCCAATGAGCAGTTCTTC. It translates to CASSSRRLANEQFF.